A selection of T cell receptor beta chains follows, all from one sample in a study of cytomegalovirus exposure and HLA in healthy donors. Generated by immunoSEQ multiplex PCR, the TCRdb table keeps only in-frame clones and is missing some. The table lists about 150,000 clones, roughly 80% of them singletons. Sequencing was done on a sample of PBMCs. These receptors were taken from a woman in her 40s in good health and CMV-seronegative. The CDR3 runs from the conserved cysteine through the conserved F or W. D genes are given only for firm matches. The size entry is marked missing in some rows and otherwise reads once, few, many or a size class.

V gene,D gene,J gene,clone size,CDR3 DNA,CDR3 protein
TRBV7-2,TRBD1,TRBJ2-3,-,TGTGCCAGCAGCCTCAAACCGGACAGGGCCTGGCCTAGCACAGATACGCAGTATTTT,CASSLKPDRAWPSTDTQYF
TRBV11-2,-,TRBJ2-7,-,TGTGCCAGCAGCCCAAATCCGGCTAGCGTTGGAGAGCAGTACTTC,CASSPNPASVGEQYF
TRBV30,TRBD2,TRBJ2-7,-,TGTGCCTGGAGCCCAGGGAAATATAGCGGGGGGCCCTACGAGCAGTACTTC,CAWSPGKYSGGPYEQYF
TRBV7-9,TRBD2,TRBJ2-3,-,TGTGCCAGCAGCTCTAAACTAGCGGGAGGTGTAGATACGCAGTATTTT,CASSSKLAGGVDTQYF
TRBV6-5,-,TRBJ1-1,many,TGTGCCAGCAGAATGACAGAATTCACTGAAGCTTTCTTT,CASRMTEFTEAFF
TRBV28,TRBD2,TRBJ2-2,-,TGTGCCAGCAGTTGGGACTTAGCGGGGAGGCCCGGGGAGCTGTTTTTT,CASSWDLAGRPGELFF
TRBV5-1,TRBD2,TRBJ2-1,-,TGCGCCAGCAGCTTGATGTCCGGACTAGCGGGATCCGATGAGCAGTTCTTC,CASSLMSGLAGSDEQFF
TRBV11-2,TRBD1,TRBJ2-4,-,TGTGCCAGCAGCCCCGGGACAGGGGGCATTAAGGAGGCCAAAAACATTCAGTACTTC,CASSPGTGGIKEAKNIQYF
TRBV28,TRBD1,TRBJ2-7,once,TGTGCCAGCAGTCCCTCGGGACAGGGCAACGAGCAGTACTTC,CASSPSGQGNEQYF
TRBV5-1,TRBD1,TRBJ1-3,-,TGCGCCAGCAGTTCCCCAGGACAGGGTGGAAACACCATATATTTT,CASSSPGQGGNTIYF
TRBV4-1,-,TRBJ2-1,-,TGCGCCAGCAGCCAAGATCGGGACACCTTTGTCTCCTACAATGAGCAGTTCTTC,CASSQDRDTFVSYNEQFF
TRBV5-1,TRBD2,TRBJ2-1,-,TGCGCCAGCAGCACAGGACTAGCGGGAGTTTATGAGCAGTTCTTC,CASSTGLAGVYEQFF
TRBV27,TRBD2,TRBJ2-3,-,TGTGCCAGCAGTTCACGGCTAGCGGGGGGCTTTGATACGCAGTATTTT,CASSSRLAGGFDTQYF
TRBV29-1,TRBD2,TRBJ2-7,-,TGCAGCGTTGAAGATCTTGCGGGGGGTTACTACGAGCAGTACTTC,CSVEDLAGGYYEQYF
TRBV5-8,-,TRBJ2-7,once,TGTGCCAGCAGCCCCGCCGGCAGGGTAACGGGCGAGCAGTACTTC,CASSPAGRVTGEQYF
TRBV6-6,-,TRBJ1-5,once,TGTGCCAGCAGCCGGGGGGGCTTTAACAATCAGCCCCAGCATTTT,CASSRGGFNNQPQHF
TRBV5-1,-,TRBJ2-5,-,TGCGCCAGCAGCTTGAGGGGGGGCCGTGAGACCCAGTACTTC,CASSLRGGRETQYF
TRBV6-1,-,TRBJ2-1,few,TGTGCCAGCAGTGAAGGGCTTCGGGGCTACAATGAGCAGTTCTTC,CASSEGLRGYNEQFF
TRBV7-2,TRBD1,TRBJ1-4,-,TGTGCCAGCAGCCCAGGGGGGTTGCAACTGTTTTTT,CASSPGGLQLFF
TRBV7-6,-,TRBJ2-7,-,TGTGCCAGCAGCAACGAGTTGTGGCGCCGCGCAGGGTACGAGCAGTACTTC,CASSNELWRRAGYEQYF
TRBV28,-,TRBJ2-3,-,TGTGCCAGTCGACAGTCCACAGATACGCAGTATTTT,CASRQSTDTQYF
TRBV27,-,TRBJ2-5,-,TGTGCCAGCAGGAAACGGGGAGATTCTGAGCAGTACTTC,CASRKRGDSEQYF
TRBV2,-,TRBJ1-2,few,TGTGCCAGCAGTGAATTTGGGGGGGGAGGAGGCTACACCTTC,CASSEFGGGGGYTF
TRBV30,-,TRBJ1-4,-,TGTGCCTGGAGTCGAGGCAGGGGTAATGAAAAACTGTTTTTT,CAWSRGRGNEKLFF
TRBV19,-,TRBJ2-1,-,TGTGCCAGTAGCCGACTTTCCCCCGGCAATGAGCAGTTCTTC,CASSRLSPGNEQFF
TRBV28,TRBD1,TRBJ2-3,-,TGTGCCAGCAGTTTACAGACAGGGGGCAGGGATACGCAGTATTTT,CASSLQTGGRDTQYF
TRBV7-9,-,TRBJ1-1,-,TGTGCCAGCAGCTTTACTGGAGCGAACACTGAAGCTTTCTTT,CASSFTGANTEAFF